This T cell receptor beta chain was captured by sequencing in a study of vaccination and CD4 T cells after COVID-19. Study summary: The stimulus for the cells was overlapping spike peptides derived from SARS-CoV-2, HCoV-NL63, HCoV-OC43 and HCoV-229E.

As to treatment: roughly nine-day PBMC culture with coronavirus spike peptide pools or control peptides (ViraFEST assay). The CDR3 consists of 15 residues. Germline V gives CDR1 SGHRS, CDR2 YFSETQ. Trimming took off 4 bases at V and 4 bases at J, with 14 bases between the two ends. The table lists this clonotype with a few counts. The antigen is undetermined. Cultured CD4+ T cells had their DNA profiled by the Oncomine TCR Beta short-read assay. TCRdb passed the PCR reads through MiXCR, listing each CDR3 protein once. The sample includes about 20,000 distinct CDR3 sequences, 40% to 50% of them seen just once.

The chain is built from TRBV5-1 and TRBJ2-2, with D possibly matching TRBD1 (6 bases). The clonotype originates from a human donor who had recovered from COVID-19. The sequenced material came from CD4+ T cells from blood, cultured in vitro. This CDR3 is CASSRGQGVTGELFF. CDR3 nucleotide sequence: TGCGCCAGCAGCAGGGGACAAGGGGTCACCGGGGAGCTGTTTTTT.